These 20 T cell receptor beta chains share one sample of origin, sequenced in a study of cytomegalovirus exposure and HLA in healthy donors. PCR amplification relied on 60 Vbeta primers (plus 13 Jbeta primers). Sequenced by immunoSEQ multiplex PCR; TCRdb stores in-frame clones only, minus some. The sample has about 89,000 clones, around 77% seen once; the top ten hold 3.5% to 4.5%. What was sequenced was PBMCs. These receptors were taken from a young man in good health and CMV-seronegative.

By proportion, this clone is medium-sized (0.01 to 0.1%). The rearrangement joins TRBV6-5 to TRBJ2-2, with D uncertain. Germline V gene lookup returns CDR1 MNHEY and CDR2 SVGAGI. V was shortened by 6 bases and J by 2 bases, with 13 bases between the two germline ends. The CDR3 has 15 amino acids. The CDR3 region has the DNA TGTGCCAGCAGCCATTCGCGGCTTAACACCGGGGAGCTGTTTTTT. As protein: CASSHSRLNTGELFF.

This clone was observed a few times. The chain carries TRBV5-5 and TRBJ2-7; the D gene is possibly TRBD2 (7 bases). The germline V gene has CDR1 SGHKS and CDR2 YYEKEE (reference sequence). The CDR3 extends over 15 amino acids. The V end lost 1 base, the J end lost 2 bases, and 13 bases lay between the germline ends. DNA for the CDR3: TGTGCCAGCAGCTTGTGGGGGGGGCCGACCTACGAGCAGTACTTC. Translation gives CASSLWGGPTYEQYF.

The chain carries TRBV7-9 and TRBJ1-3; D is unresolved. CDR1 is SEHNR and CDR2 is FQNEAQ in the germline V gene (reference sequence). With 5 bases removed from V and 1 base from J, the gap between germline ends came to 9 bases. This CDR3 region has 14 residues. The CDR3 loop reads CASSPAISGNTIYF. The CDR3, as DNA: TGTGCCAGCAGCCCAGCGATTTCTGGAAACACCATATATTTT.

This clone has only a few counts. The chain couples TRBV19 to TRBJ2-1, with TRBD2 identical over 10 bases. CDR1 and CDR2 (germline): LNHDA, SQIVND (reference sequence). The trim removed 3 bases at V and 6 bases at J, leaving 5 bases unmatched. CDR3 length: 15 residues. As DNA, the CDR3 is TGTGCCAGTAGTATCTCAGCGGGAGGGCCCAATGAGCAGTTCTTC. This translates into CASSISAGGPNEQFF.

The CDR3 bases are TGTGCCAGCTCAGGGAGACAGGGAAGGGACGAGCAGTACTTC. It codes for CASSGRQGRDEQYF. The rearrangement links TRBV18 to TRBJ2-7; 7 bases fit TRBD1. This CDR3 comprises 14 residues. The V and J ends lost 5 bases and 5 bases, in that order; junction bases with no gene match: 9. CDR1 and CDR2 from the germline V gene are KGHSH and LQKENI.

The V call is TRBV2, the J call TRBJ2-2, with 8 bases aligning to TRBD1. V lost 6 bases, J lost 3 bases, and 3 bases stayed unmatched. The V gene's germline CDR1 is SNHLY and CDR2 FYNNEI. The CDR3 spans 14 residues. The CDR3 reads CASRGQADTGELFF. The CDR3 DNA sequence: TGTGCCAGCAGGGGACAGGCGGACACCGGGGAGCTGTTTTTT.

V usage is TRBV2 and J usage is TRBJ1-1, with D uncertain. This CDR3 is 16 amino acids long. Trimming took 4 bases from V and 5 from J, leaving 20 bases between them. CDR1 is SNHLY and CDR2 is FYNNEI in the germline V gene. As DNA, the CDR3 is TGTGCCAGCAGTGGACGGGGTATTAGGTCGGGTACTGAAGCTTTCTTT. Its translation: CASSGRGIRSGTEAFF.

Of note for this clone: Different DNA sequences within this sample yield the same CDR3. The V and J genes are TRBV19 and TRBJ2-3; D is perhaps TRBD1 (6 bases). Germline CDR1 LNHDA, CDR2 SQIVND (reference sequence). V was clipped by 4 bases and J by 3 bases, with 11 bases between them. The CDR3 consists of 14 residues. Written as DNA, the CDR3 is TGTGCCAGTAGTAAAAAAACAGGGACAGATACGCAGTATTTT. The encoded protein is CASSKKTGTDTQYF.

A single count supports this clone. The chain's CDR3 is CASQQGAGGYTF. In DNA form, the CDR3 reads TGTGCCAGTCAACAGGGGGCGGGCGGCTACACCTTC. The chain combines TRBV6-5 with TRBJ1-2, with 9 bases that match TRBD1. V lost 9 bases to trimming and J lost 8 bases; unmatched junction nucleotides: 7. Germline V gene sequence: CDR1 MNHEY, CDR2 SVGAGI. The CDR3 is 12 amino acids.

The chain recombines TRBV29-1 with TRBJ1-1, with D possibly being TRBD1 (5 bases). In germline, CDR1 is SQVTM, CDR2 ANQGSEA. V lost 4 bases and J lost 2, with 11 bases in between. The CDR3 is 13 amino acids. In DNA form, the CDR3 reads TGCAGCGTTGCGCTACAGGAAAACACTGAAGCTTTCTTT. It encodes CSVALQENTEAFF.

The chain combines TRBV10-1 with TRBJ2-1, with 11 bases aligning to TRBD2. In germline, CDR1 is WNHNN, CDR2 SYGVQD (reference sequence). CDR3 length: 16 amino acids. With V trimmed by 0 bases and J by 5 bases, 3 bases remained unmatched. The CDR3 is CASSESLAGGHNEQFF. Written as DNA, the CDR3 is TGCGCCAGCAGTGAGTCTCTAGCGGGAGGCCACAATGAGCAGTTCTTC.

The chain combines TRBV30 with TRBJ1-5; a weak D match, TRBD1 (5 bases). There are 14 residues in the CDR3. Germline V gene data show CDR1 as GTSNPN and CDR2 as SVGIG (reference sequence). V gave up 2 bases and J gave up 2 bases, with 10 bases separating them. The CDR3 DNA sequence: TGTGCCTGGAGTAGTCAACAGGGCAATCAGCCCCAGCATTTT. This sequence encodes CAWSSQQGNQPQHF.

The rearrangement links TRBV12-5 to TRBJ1-2, with D possibly being TRBD1 (6 bases). Germline assignment: CDR1 LGHNT and CDR2 FRNRAP. The ends were cut back, 6 bases at V and 2 bases at J, with 19 bases in the middle. This CDR3 region has 16 residues. The CDR3 protein is CASGSSGTNLNYGYTF. CDR3 nucleotides: TGTGCTAGTGGGTCGTCCGGGACAAATCTCAACTATGGCTACACCTTC.

This rearrangement joins TRBV29-1 to TRBJ2-7; TRBD1 agrees at 9 bases. Trimming took 7 bases from V and 1 from J; bases not matched to a gene: 5. CDR3 length: 13 amino acids. Germline V gives CDR1 SQVTM, CDR2 ANQGSEA. The DNA of the CDR3 is TGCAGCGCCTTAGGACAGGGGTCCTACGAGCAGTACTTC. This translates into CSALGQGSYEQYF.

This chain joins TRBV6-6 and TRBJ1-2; 8 nucleotides match TRBD1. Germline values: CDR1 MNHNY, CDR2 SVGAGI (reference sequence). Germline trimming cut 6 bases from V and 10 bases from J; bases unmatched to any gene: 13. The CDR3 runs to 14 residues. CDR3 nucleotides: TGTGCCAGCAGCCGACGACAGGGGCTTATTTCCTACACCTTC. Amino acids: CASSRRQGLISYTF.

CDR3 DNA: TGTGCCAGCAGTTCTCCAGGGGGCAAGCCGCAGCCCCAGCATTTT. It encodes CASSSPGGKPQPQHF. V usage is TRBV28 and J usage is TRBJ1-5; 8 bases fit TRBD1. CDR3 length: 15 amino acids. Germline V gene sequence: CDR1 MDHEN, CDR2 SYDVKM. The V segment lost 4 bases and the J segment 7 bases; nucleotides outside the gene matches: 9. The full variable domain, in which reference TRBV28 and TRBJ1-5 provide the parts outside the CDR3, is DVKVTQSSRYLVKRTGEKVFLECVQDMDHENMFWYRQDPGLGLRLIYFSYDVKMKEKGDIPEGYSVSREKKERFSLILESASTNQTSMYLCASSSPGGKPQPQHFGDGTRLSIL.

V and J are TRBV7-2 and TRBJ1-1; TRBD1 aligns across 7 bases. Germline V lookup: CDR1 SGHTA, CDR2 FQGNSA. The CDR3 sequence is 16 residues long. With 0 bases clipped from V and 1 base from J, the junction kept 5 bases outside the gene matches. This CDR3 reads CASSLAPRQGNTEAFF. The CDR3 DNA is TGTGCCAGCAGCTTAGCGCCGAGACAGGGGAACACTGAAGCTTTCTTT.

In its sample, this clone was seen once. This sequence joins TRBV27 and TRBJ2-7, with D possibly TRBD1 on 5 matching bases. CDR3 length: 14 residues. Germline values: CDR1 MNHEY, CDR2 SMNVEV (reference sequence). The germline V and J ends were trimmed by 6 bases and 3 bases, with 15 bases remaining between them. The CDR3 DNA reads as TGTGCCAGCAGGTTTTCAGGGATCGGCTACGAGCAGTACTTC. It is translated as CASRFSGIGYEQYF.

The rearrangement links TRBV30 to TRBJ1-5, with D hard to call. The V end lost 4 bases, the J end lost 0 bases, and 7 bases lay between the germline ends. The germline CDR1 and CDR2 sequences are GTSNPN and SVGIG (reference sequence). This CDR3 spans 13 amino acids. CDR3 bases: TGTGCCTGGAATGAGGATAGCAATCAGCCCCAGCATTTT. It is translated as CAWNEDSNQPQHF.

This rearrangement joins TRBV29-1 to TRBJ1-1; no firm D call. CDR3 length: 13 amino acids. Trimming pared 3 bases from V and 4 bases from J, leaving 12 bases between. Germline CDR1 SQVTM, CDR2 ANQGSEA. CDR3 bases: TGCAGCGTTGACTGGGGTGAGGGCACTGAAGCTTTCTTT. Translated, it gives CSVDWGEGTEAFF.